This T cell receptor beta chain was identified during a study of blood T cell repertoires in COVID-19. For the study at large: Sites across the United States, Italy and Spain contributed samples from acute and convalescent COVID-19.

Authors' processing steps: Estimation of nucleated cell counts relied on the amplification of reference gene primers. Data came from immunoSEQ multiplex PCR; TCRdb stores just in-frame clones and leaves some out. Clone size and V and J calls were adopted from that table, with D and trimming inferred from the DNA. The table lists about 190,000 clones, less than 85% of them singletons. Germline V CDR1 and CDR2: GTSNPN, SVGIG (reference sequence). The length of the CDR3 is 17 residues. With 2 bases clipped from V and 0 bases from J, the junction kept 9 bases outside the gene matches. Those enrolled, adults aged roughly 18 to 100 years, came from some 23 US areas. The study assigned cohorts using participant-reported clinical history.

V usage is TRBV30 and J usage is TRBJ2-2; 7 bases map to TRBD1. The sequencing input was PBMCs or T cells enriched from blood (not recorded which). This TCR was recovered from a woman in her 30s who had recovered from COVID-19. In nucleotides, the CDR3 is TGTGCCTGGAGTACAGCCCCGGGACAGCCGAACACCGGGGAGCTGTTTTTT. Protein: CAWSTAPGQPNTGELFF.